The 32 T cell receptor beta chains in this list originate from one sample, sequenced in a study of T cells in women clearing cervical HPV infection listed by TCRdb under 2018. Library construction relied on the immunoSEQ multiplex PCR assay. TCRdb mirrors the immuneACCESS table, restricted to in-frame sequences. Some clones are absent from its copies; in checked studies, under half trace to an unresolved V gene, and the reason for the others is unknown. The table for this sample shows roughly 30,000 clones. More than 4% of the sample is taken by the ten largest. Source material: blood buffy coat. The receptors here all came from a woman between 18 and 69 years old with a cervical HPV16 infection that either progressed to CIN3+ or cleared (not recorded which).

The covered CDR3 bases are TGCAGTGCTCCGGACGGGGTTAGCAATCAGCCC. Translated: CSAPDGVSNQP. The full CDR3 protein reads CSAPDGVSNQPQHF. V and J are TRBV20-1 and TRBJ1-5; no firm D call. The read is 3 residues too short to cover the CDR3 end, so that end is filled in from the germline J gene. Germline-derived CDR1 and CDR2 are DFQATT and SNEGSKA (reference sequence). Trimming took off 5 bases at V and 0 bases at J, with 11 bases between the two ends. The CDR3 runs to 14 residues.

Comments on this clone: The read falls 3 residues short of the CDR3 end, and the missing part is taken from the germline J gene. The gene calls are TRBV14 and TRBJ2-7; D is possibly TRBD1 (5 bases). This CDR3 has 15 residues. Per germline, CDR1 SGHDN and CDR2 FVKESK. Trimming shortened V by 4 bases and J by 4 bases, and 17 bases separated the two germline ends. The CDR3 loop reads CASSRQGSQAYEQYF. Incomplete CDR3 DNA: TGTGCCAGCAGCCGGCAGGGCTCCCAGGCATACGAG.

Comment on this clone: The missing CDR3 end, 3 residues past where the read stops, is filled in from the germline J gene. The chain recombines TRBV6-4 with TRBJ1-1; D remains unclear. The CDR3 totals 13 residues. The V end lost 5 bases, the J end lost 2 bases, and 9 bases lay between the germline ends. The V gene's germline CDR1 is MRHNA and CDR2 SNTAGT. The DNA read from the CDR3 is TGTGCCAGCAGTCTCTCTTCTAACACTGAA. Encoded protein: CASSLSSNTE. The full CDR3 reads CASSLSSNTEAFF.

To note about this clone: The observed sequence ends 3 residues before the CDR3 terminus, with the missing tail filled in from the germline J gene. The chain has TRBV9 and TRBJ1-6; the D is unclear. V was trimmed by 0 bases and J by 3 bases, leaving 7 bases between them. Germline V lookup: CDR1 SGDLS, CDR2 YYNGEE. The CDR3 consists of 15 residues. The CDR3 DNA, read in part, is TGTGCCAGCAGCGTAGAGGCAGTCTATAATTCACCC. Protein product: CASSVEAVYNSP. The CDR3 in its entirety is CASSVEAVYNSPLHF.

Comment on this clone: The CDR3 goes on 3 residues after the read ends, and that part is filled in from the germline J gene. The chain is built from TRBV7-9 and TRBJ1-4, with 10 bases lining up with TRBD1. The ends lost 5 bases at V and 7 bases at J; junction bases unmatched: 4. The CDR3 contains 14 residues. CDR1 SEHNR and CDR2 FQNEAQ come from the germline V gene (reference sequence). The CDR3 sequence is CASSGDRGLEKLFF. The CDR3 bases that were read are TGTGCCAGCAGCGGTGACAGGGGGCTTGAAAAA.

Regarding this clone: The observed sequence ends 3 residues before the CDR3 terminus, with the missing tail filled in from the germline J gene. V usage is TRBV5-4 and J usage is TRBJ1-6; D is unclear. V gave up 0 bases and J gave up 5 bases, with 6 bases separating them. CDR3 size: 14 residues. Germline loops: CDR1 SGHNT, CDR2 YYREEE (reference sequence). The sequenced part of the CDR3 DNA is TGTGCCAGCAGCTTGGTACAGAATAATTCACCC. Translation: CASSLVQNNSP. Given in full, the CDR3 is CASSLVQNNSPLHF. Variable domain in full (rest from reference TRBV5-4 and TRBJ1-6): ETGVTQSPTHLIKTRGQQVTLRCSSQSGHNTVSWYQQALGQGPQFIFQYYREEENGRGNFPPRFSGLQFPNYSSELNVNALELDDSALYLCASSLVQNNSPLHFGNGTRLTVT.

Of note for this clone: Read data end 3 residues before the CDR3 end; the end is taken from the germline J gene. This sequence joins TRBV5-6 and TRBJ1-3; 7 bases line up with TRBD1. V trimming: 4 bases; J trimming: 0 bases; junction bases outside the gene matches: 4. Per the germline V gene, CDR1 is SGHDT and CDR2 is YYEEEE. The CDR3 loop spans 15 amino acids. The covered CDR3 bases are TGTGCCAGCAGCACGGGACAGAACTCTGGAAACACC. The encoded protein is CASSTGQNSGNT. The complete CDR3 reads CASSTGQNSGNTIYF.

Worth noting for this clone: Different DNA sequences within this sample yield the same CDR3. The CDR3 sequence is CASSSQGDTEAFF. Partial CDR3 DNA: TGTGCCAGCAGCTCGCAGGGTGATACTGAA. The chain uses TRBV7-3 and TRBJ1-1, with D possibly TRBD1 on 5 matching bases. The sequence runs out 3 residues before the end of the CDR3; the remainder is reconstructed from the germline J gene. The CDR3 has 13 amino acids. CDR1 and CDR2 from the germline V gene are SGHTA and FQGTGA. V lost 4 bases and J lost 5, with 11 bases in between.

With regard to this clone: Coverage ceases 3 residues before the CDR3 finishes, and the germline J gene fills in the end. The chain uses TRBV5-1 and TRBJ1-1, with D unclear. The V gene lost 4 bases and the J gene lost 1 base, with 11 bases spanning the gap. The CDR3 has 14 amino acids. Germline V CDR1 and CDR2: SGHRS, YFSETQ. CDR3 sequence reads: CASSLRDTNTEAFF. CDR3 DNA (partial): TGCGCCAGCAGCCTCCGTGACACGAACACTGAA. The variable domain in full, completed from reference TRBV5-1 and TRBJ1-1, reads KAGVTQTPRYLIKTRGQQVTLSCSPISGHRSVSWYQQTPGQGLQFLFEYFSETQRNKGNFPGRFSGRQFSNSRSEMNVSTLELGDSALYLCASSLRDTNTEAFFGQGTRLTVV.

As to this clone: The read ends 3 residues shy of where the CDR3 ends; the end is completed using the germline J gene. V usage is TRBV7-2 and J usage is TRBJ2-1, with 8 bases fitting TRBD2. This CDR3 region has 15 residues. V shed 5 bases and J 4 bases; nucleotides not matched to a gene: 7. Germline-derived CDR1 and CDR2 are SGHTA and FQGNSA. CDR3 loop: CASSPQREPYNEQFF. The CDR3 DNA, read in part, is TGTGCCAGCAGCCCTCAGCGGGAGCCGTACAATGAG. The full variable domain, in which reference TRBV7-2 and TRBJ2-1 provide the parts outside the CDR3, is GAGVSQSPSNKVTEKGKDVELRCDPISGHTALYWYRQSLGQGLEFLIYFQGNSAPDKSGLPSDRFSAERTGGSVSTLTIQRTQQEDSAVYLCASSPQREPYNEQFFGPGTRLTVL.

A remark on this clone: With the read ending 3 residues before the CDR3 end, the germline J gene is used to fill in that end. The chain couples TRBV10-3 to TRBJ1-2; 7 nucleotides align to TRBD1. This CDR3 is built from 16 residues. CDR1 and CDR2 from the germline V gene are ENHRY and SYGVKD. J lost 4 bases, V lost 3 bases, and 11 bases had no gene match. CDR3 DNA (partial): TGTGCCATCAGTGAAGGGACAGCCAAATCTTTCTATGGC. Encoded protein: CAISEGTAKSFYG. The full CDR3 protein reads CAISEGTAKSFYGYTF.

Concerning this clone: The CDR3 goes on 3 residues after the read ends, and that part is filled in from the germline J gene. This sequence joins TRBV4-2 and TRBJ2-5; TRBD1 matches 7 bases. With V trimmed by 1 base and J by 3 bases, 2 bases remained unmatched. Germline V CDR1 and CDR2: LGHNA, YNFKEQ. This CDR3 comprises 14 residues. The sequenced part of the CDR3 DNA is TGTGCCAGCAGCCAAGGAGGGGGCAAAGAGACC. Encoded protein: CASSQGGGKET. The CDR3 in full is CASSQGGGKETQYF.

CDR3: CASSFSGATDTQYF. CDR3 DNA, as far as it was read: TGTGCCAGCAGTTTCAGCGGGGCCACAGATACG. The V and J genes are TRBV7-3 and TRBJ2-3; 7 bases agree with TRBD2. The read halts 3 residues ahead of the CDR3 end, with the missing end drawn from the germline J gene. The length of the CDR3 is 14 residues. The V segment lost 6 bases and the J segment 2 bases; nucleotides outside the gene matches: 5. Germline V gene data show CDR1 as SGHTA and CDR2 as FQGTGA.

The sequenced CDR3 bases are TGTGCCAGCAGTCCGGGGGGGCGGGAGGTAAACTACGAG. Its translation is CASSPGGREVNYE. The full-length CDR3 reads as CASSPGGREVNYEQYF. The chain has TRBV28 and TRBJ2-7; 8 nucleotides match TRBD2. The read ends 3 residues early relative to the CDR3; the germline J gene fills the gap. CDR1 is MDHEN and CDR2 is SYDVKM in the germline V gene. The trim removed 5 bases at V and 3 bases at J, leaving 12 bases unmatched. The CDR3 is 16 amino acids.

About this clone: The read ends 3 residues shy of where the CDR3 ends; the end is completed using the germline J gene. This rearrangement joins TRBV4-2 to TRBJ2-3, with D possibly being TRBD2 (6 bases). The CDR3 loop spans 15 amino acids. Germline-derived CDR1 and CDR2 are LGHNA and YNFKEQ. Trimming removed 1 base at V and 2 bases at J, with 10 bases between. The CDR3 here is CASSQGDSDTDTQYF. CDR3 bases read: TGTGCCAGCAGCCAAGGGGACTCAGACACAGATACG.

On this clone itself: The CDR3 end lies 3 residues beyond the end of the read and is filled in from the germline J gene. The chain has TRBV20-1 and TRBJ2-7, with D tentatively TRBD1 (6 bases). This CDR3 has 12 residues. The ends were cut back, 5 bases at V and 2 bases at J, with 10 bases in the middle. Germline V lookup: CDR1 DFQATT, CDR2 SNEGSKA (reference sequence). The part of the CDR3 DNA that was read is TGCAGTGCTGCCGGACAGACCTACGAG. Its protein product is CSAAGQTYE. The entire CDR3 reads CSAAGQTYEQYF.

Regarding this clone: From the germline J gene comes the end of the CDR3, since the read stops 3 residues before it. This rearrangement joins TRBV11-1 to TRBJ1-3, with TRBD1 matching 8 bases. The CDR3 loop spans 15 amino acids. The germline CDR1 and CDR2 sequences are SGHAT and FQDESV (reference sequence). With V trimmed by 3 bases and J by 8 bases, 9 bases remained unmatched. CDR3 bases read: TGTGCCAGCAGCTTCACTACGGACAGGGCTGACACC. Translation gives CASSFTTDRADT. The CDR3 in full is CASSFTTDRADTIYF. The full variable domain, completed using reference TRBV11-1 and TRBJ1-3, is EAEVAQSPRYKITEKSQAVAFWCDPISGHATLYWYRQILGQGPELLVQFQDESVVDDSQLPKDRFSAERLKGVDSTLKIQPAELGDSAMYLCASSFTTDRADTIYFGEGSWLTVV.

A note on this clone: The CDR3 goes on 3 residues after the read ends, and that part is filled in from the germline J gene. The rearrangement links TRBV20-1 to TRBJ2-5; a weak D match, TRBD2 (6 bases). The V end lost 0 bases, the J end lost 1 base, and 12 bases lay between the germline ends. This CDR3 is 15 amino acids long. Germline loops: CDR1 DFQATT, CDR2 SNEGSKA (reference sequence). CDR3 bases read: TGCAGTGCTAGAGAAAGTATAGCGGTCCAAGAGACC. Its protein is CSARESIAVQET. The entire CDR3 protein is CSARESIAVQETQYF.

As regards this clone: Other DNA sequences within the sample encode an identical CDR3. CDR3 bases read: TGTGCCAGCAGTGGGACAGGGGTTGCCAAAAACATT. Translating gives CASSGTGVAKNI. The CDR3, in full, reads CASSGTGVAKNIQYF. The chain combines TRBV6-1 with TRBJ2-4, with 9 bases fitting TRBD1. The read is 3 residues too short to cover the CDR3 end, so that end is filled in from the germline J gene. The CDR3 runs to 15 residues. Trimming took 4 bases from V and 1 from J; bases not matched to a gene: 2. Looked up from germline, CDR1 is MNHNS and CDR2 is SASEGT.

Of note for this clone: The DNA ends 3 residues before the CDR3 does, and the rest of the CDR3 is filled in from the germline J gene. The gene calls are TRBV5-1 and TRBJ2-1; possibly TRBD1 for D (6 bases). The germline CDR1 and CDR2 sequences are SGHRS and YFSETQ. CDR3 length equals 15 residues. The V end was cut by 4 bases, the J end by 2 bases, with 13 bases between. The CDR3 here is CASSRSGDTYNEQFF. CDR3 DNA, as far as it was read: TGCGCCAGCAGCCGGTCAGGGGATACCTACAATGAG. The full variable domain, with the rest looked up from reference TRBV5-1 and TRBJ2-1, is KAGVTQTPRYLIKTRGQQVTLSCSPISGHRSVSWYQQTPGQGLQFLFEYFSETQRNKGNFPGRFSGRQFSNSRSEMNVSTLELGDSALYLCASSRSGDTYNEQFFGPGTRLTVL.

The covered CDR3 bases are TGCGCCAGCAGCTTCGACTCAAGCTCCTACAATGAG. Residues: CASSFDSSSYNE. The CDR3 reads in full as CASSFDSSSYNEQFF. The V and J genes are TRBV5-1 and TRBJ2-1; D gene ambiguous. The read terminates 3 residues ahead of where the CDR3 ends, so the germline J gene completes it. The CDR3 consists of 15 residues. The germline gives CDR1 SGHRS, CDR2 YFSETQ. Between the trimmed V and J ends, which lost 2 bases and 0 bases, there was a span of 9 bases.

In regard to this clone: The CDR3 end lies 3 residues beyond the end of the read and is filled in from the germline J gene. This sequence joins TRBV7-9 and TRBJ1-1; D is possibly TRBD1 (6 bases). CDR3 length: 11 amino acids. Per the germline V gene, CDR1 is SEHNR and CDR2 is FQNEAQ (reference sequence). Incomplete CDR3 DNA: TGTGCCAGCAGCAAAACAGGGCGT. Translation gives CASSKTGR. The complete CDR3 reads CASSKTGRAFF. Looking up the rest from reference TRBV7-9 and TRBJ1-1 gives the full variable domain: DTGVSQNPRHKITKRGQNVTFRCDPISEHNRLYWYRQTLGQGPEFLTYFQNEAQLEKSRLLSDRFSAERPKGSFSTLEIQRTEQGDSAMYLCASSKTGRAFFGQGTRLTVV.

Note on this clone: The CDR3 goes on 3 residues after the read ends, and that part is filled in from the germline J gene. The chain couples TRBV20-1 to TRBJ1-2; maybe TRBD1 (6 bases). Trimming removed 0 bases at V and 6 bases at J, with 14 bases between. The CDR3 runs 14 residues. Germline-derived CDR1 and CDR2 are DFQATT and SNEGSKA (reference sequence). The DNA read from the CDR3 is TGCAGTGCTAGAGATCAGGGGAGGGTTAATGGC. Residues: CSARDQGRVNG. The complete CDR3 sequence is CSARDQGRVNGYTF.

CDR3 sequence: CASSDGGGPPLHF. CDR3 DNA (partial): TGTGCCAGCAGTGACGGCGGAGGTCCACCC. The chain recombines TRBV2 with TRBJ1-6, with D unclear. The observed sequence ends 3 residues before the CDR3 terminus, with the missing tail filled in from the germline J gene. The CDR3 has 13 amino acids. The V end lost 3 bases, the J end lost 11 bases, and 11 bases lay between the germline ends. The germline gives CDR1 SNHLY, CDR2 FYNNEI. Looking up the rest from reference TRBV2 and TRBJ1-6 gives the full variable domain: EPEVTQTPSHQVTQMGQEVILRCVPISNHLYFYWYRQILGQKVEFLVSFYNNEISEKSEIFDDQFSVERPDGSNFTLKIRSTKLEDSAMYFCASSDGGGPPLHFGNGTRLTVT.

The CDR3 here is CASDSTSKGDIQYF. CDR3 bases read: TGTGCCAGTGACTCGACTAGTAAAGGGGACATT. V gene TRBV19 combines with J gene TRBJ2-4; possibly TRBD2 for D (6 bases). The read ends 3 residues before the CDR3 terminus; that terminus is restored from the germline J gene. The germline V and J ends were trimmed by 8 bases and 8 bases, with 19 bases remaining between them. This CDR3 is built from 14 residues. Germline assignment: CDR1 LNHDA and CDR2 SQIVND (reference sequence).

With regard to this clone: Read data end 3 residues before the CDR3 end; the end is taken from the germline J gene. The V call is TRBV7-2, the J call TRBJ1-2; D gene ambiguous. The germline V and J ends were trimmed by 0 bases and 4 bases, with 6 bases remaining between them. This CDR3 comprises 13 residues. CDR1 and CDR2 from the germline V gene are SGHTA and FQGNSA. The chain's CDR3 is CASSLAGLYGYTF. Incomplete CDR3 DNA: TGTGCCAGCAGCTTAGCAGGTCTCTATGGC.

This CDR3 reads CAISGTDYEQYF. CDR3 DNA, as far as it was read: TGTGCCATCAGTGGGACAGACTACGAG. The rearrangement links TRBV10-3 to TRBJ2-7, with D tentatively TRBD1 (6 bases). The observed sequence ends 3 residues before the CDR3 terminus, with the missing tail filled in from the germline J gene. The V gene's germline CDR1 is ENHRY and CDR2 SYGVKD. The CDR3 is made up of 12 amino acids. V lost 4 bases to trimming and J lost 3 bases, with 7 bases between them.

With respect to this clone: The read is 3 residues too short to cover the CDR3 end, so that end is filled in from the germline J gene. The chain links TRBV18 to TRBJ2-1; D is perhaps TRBD2 (5 bases). Trimming took off 6 bases at V and 5 bases at J, with 11 bases between the two ends. The CDR3 is 13 amino acids. Germline V gene lookup returns CDR1 KGHSH and CDR2 LQKENI. CDR3 bases read: TGTGCCAGCTCCCCCGGGGAGAACAATGAG. This encodes CASSPGENNE. The full-length CDR3 reads as CASSPGENNEQFF.

In regard to this clone: The CDR3 end falls 3 residues outside the read, so it is completed with the germline J gene. The V gene is TRBV7-6, the J gene TRBJ2-7; TRBD1 might be the D (5 bases). The CDR3 covers 13 residues. Trimming left V 8 bases short and J 1 base short, with 12 bases between. Germline lookup yields CDR1 SGHVS and CDR2 FNYEAQ. The sequenced CDR3 bases are TGTGCCAGCGGCAAGGCAGGGTCCTACGAG. Residues: CASGKAGSYE. The entire CDR3 sequence reads CASGKAGSYEQYF.

As regards this clone: The read ends 3 residues before the CDR3 terminus; that terminus is restored from the germline J gene. The chain couples TRBV29-1 to TRBJ1-1; D remains ambiguous. The CDR3 length is 13 residues. Germline CDR1 reads SQVTM; CDR2 reads ANQGSEA. Trimming shortened V by 5 bases and J by 6 bases, and 16 bases separated the two germline ends. Incomplete CDR3 DNA: TGCAGCGTTCTCCGGGTCAACGGCGCTGAA. Protein: CSVLRVNGAE. The full CDR3 protein reads CSVLRVNGAEAFF.

Worth noting for this clone: The sample contains more than one DNA sequence encoding this CDR3. Here the CDR3 reads CASNLNGGTEAFF. Incomplete CDR3 DNA: TGTGCCAGTAATCTCAACGGCGGGACTGAA. The J gene is TRBJ1-1, the V gene TRBV19; D gene uncertain. The CDR3 is cut off 3 residues early in the read; its end comes from the germline J gene. The germline gives CDR1 LNHDA, CDR2 SQIVND (reference sequence). This CDR3 contains 13 residues. The V end lost 7 bases, the J end lost 5 bases, and 14 bases lay between the germline ends.

CDR3 protein: CASSLGGGGPYEQYF. CDR3 DNA, as far as it was read: TGTGCCAGCAGCTTAGGCGGCGGGGGGCCCTACGAG. V gene TRBV7-2 combines with J gene TRBJ2-7; 8 bases align to TRBD2. Sequencing ends 3 residues short of the CDR3 end; the germline J gene provides the rest. CDR3 size: 15 residues. Germline trimming cut 1 base from V and 2 bases from J; bases unmatched to any gene: 4. Germline values: CDR1 SGHTA, CDR2 FQGNSA.